The rows below give T cell receptor beta chains drawn from one sample of a study of T-cell reconstitution after alpha-beta-depleted transplantation in children. TCRdb fed the PCR reads into MiXCR, producing one record per CDR3 protein. The sample comprises 190,000 or so distinct CDR3 sequences, roughly 6.8% of which are singletons, and roughly 3% rests with the top ten. Source: PBMCs from the stem cell graft donor, taken from the stem cell graft. The source is a human donor who donated a stem cell graft to a child with Wiskott-Aldrich syndrome. The conserved cysteine and the conserved F or W are not part of the CDR3 here.

V: TRBV7-9
length: 13
J: TRBJ2-2
CDR3: ASSLTSGDTGELF

V: TRBV20-1
length: 10
J: TRBJ1-1
CDR3: SARHQNTEAF

V: TRBV7-9
length: 10
J: TRBJ2-3
CDR3: ASSYRDGSQY

V: TRBV12-3/TRBV12-4
length: 11
J: TRBJ2-7
CDR3: ASSGAATGEQY

V: TRBV13
length: 13
J: TRBJ1-1
CDR3: ASSLEGQMNTEAF

V: TRBV14
length: 13
J: TRBJ2-1
CDR3: ASSPGTGWYNEQF

V: TRBV4-1
length: 14
J: TRBJ2-5
CDR3: ASSQGSRGMGETQY

V: TRBV12-3/TRBV12-4
length: 13
J: TRBJ2-1
CDR3: ASNPLAGVLNEQF

V: TRBV7-2
length: 13
J: TRBJ2-1
CDR3: ASSPTVAGPHVQF

V: TRBV6-1
length: 13
J: TRBJ2-5
CDR3: ATDPQGHESETQY

V: TRBV9
length: 15
J: TRBJ1-2
CDR3: ASRREGGRKADYGYT

V: TRBV29-1
length: 10
J: TRBJ1-2
CDR3: SVAADEGLYT

V: TRBV5-1
length: 12
J: TRBJ1-6
CDR3: ASSPDGNNSPLH

V: TRBV12-5
length: 15
J: TRBJ1-2
CDR3: ASGPGQGLPLSYGYT

V: TRBV5-1
length: 12
J: TRBJ1-1
CDR3: ASSRDSFSTEAF

V: TRBV7-9
length: 14
J: TRBJ2-1
CDR3: ASSPRTGGSYNEQF

V: TRBV7-9
length: 13
J: TRBJ2-2
CDR3: ASSLGQINTGELF

V: TRBV7-9
length: 12
J: TRBJ2-7
CDR3: ASSSDNLRYEQY

V: TRBV20-1
length: 11
J: TRBJ2-7
CDR3: SASAGTSYEQY

V: TRBV5-1
length: 12
J: TRBJ2-2
CDR3: ASSPGYNTGELF

V: TRBV19
length: 8
J: TRBJ1-1
CDR3: ASSGAEAF

V: TRBV12-3/TRBV12-4
length: 12
J: TRBJ1-2
CDR3: ASRYSSSSYGYT

V: TRBV20-1
length: 14
J: TRBJ1-2
CDR3: SAFRDSSHVNYGYT

V: TRBV20-1
length: 12
J: TRBJ2-1
CDR3: SAEGQGANNEQF

V: TRBV19
length: 12
J: TRBJ2-1
CDR3: ASRTILSGDEQF

V: TRBV10-3
length: 6
J: TRBJ2-3
CDR3: ALRGEY

V: TRBV29-1
length: 13
J: TRBJ1-2
CDR3: SVPPLGGLNYGYT

V: TRBV9
length: 15
J: TRBJ2-1
CDR3: ASSVYSTSGSVNEQF

V: TRBV29-1
length: 10
J: TRBJ2-1
CDR3: SADPGYNEQF

V: TRBV12-3/TRBV12-4
length: 11
J: TRBJ2-5
CDR3: ASRGGPEETQY

V: TRBV11-3
length: 13
J: TRBJ2-7
CDR3: ASSSNNAGGLEQY

V: TRBV7-2
length: 13
J: TRBJ1-2
CDR3: ASSLGLGSNYGYT

V: TRBV20-1
length: 15
J: TRBJ2-1
CDR3: SARDLSGRVLYNEQF

V: TRBV6-1
length: 13
J: TRBJ1-2
CDR3: ASSDYGGPPGGYT

V: TRBV11-1
length: 17
J: TRBJ2-6
CDR3: ASSSESWDSLSGANVLT

V: TRBV20-1
length: 11
J: TRBJ2-5
CDR3: SAVDRDLETQY

V: TRBV20-1
length: 14
J: TRBJ1-6
CDR3: SARRVSDSYNSPLH

V: TRBV29-1
length: 10
J: TRBJ2-5
CDR3: STIGGEETQY

V: TRBV24-1
length: 14
J: TRBJ1-5
CDR3: ATSAKVGQLNQPQH

V: TRBV3-1
length: 12
J: TRBJ2-7
CDR3: ASTILAGLYEQY

V: TRBV19
length: 18
J: TRBJ2-1
CDR3: ASSIDSATGGSQWTSEQF

V: TRBV15
length: 13
J: TRBJ2-7
CDR3: ATSRAGKQVREQY

V: TRBV5-5
length: 13
J: TRBJ2-7
CDR3: ASSLVGSSSYEQY

V: TRBV29-1
length: 10
J: TRBJ2-7
CDR3: SATVDTYEQY

V: TRBV28
length: 12
J: TRBJ2-1
CDR3: ASRPRLSYNEQF

V: TRBV5-1
length: 13
J: TRBJ2-5
CDR3: ASSLGTSGEETQY

V: TRBV7-2
length: 13
J: TRBJ1-6
CDR3: ASSERGGPSSPLH

V: TRBV18
length: 12
J: TRBJ1-1
CDR3: ASSPTLADTEAF

V: TRBV27
length: 11
J: TRBJ1-2
CDR3: ASSSERGHGYT

V: TRBV5-5
length: 13
J: TRBJ2-1
CDR3: ASSLGTGTYNEQF

V: TRBV27
length: 10
J: TRBJ1-1
CDR3: ASREQGAPAF

V: TRBV12-3/TRBV12-4
length: 11
J: TRBJ1-2
CDR3: ASSTGTAYGYT

V: TRBV27
length: 11
J: TRBJ2-7
CDR3: ASSSYREYEQY

V: TRBV7-2
length: 12
J: TRBJ1-4
CDR3: ASSLNVASEKLF

V: TRBV5-1
length: 13
J: TRBJ2-7
CDR3: ASSLEPGDSYEQY

V: TRBV11-2
length: 12
J: TRBJ1-1
CDR3: ASSLRGSGTEAF

V: TRBV24-1
length: 12
J: TRBJ1-1
CDR3: ATRPGRMNTEAF